This T cell receptor (beta chain) stems from a study of blood T cell repertoires in COVID-19. The overall study: COVID-19 samples collected from the United States, Italy and Spain covered acute and convalescent phases. PBMCs, B-cell-depleted T cells, or T cells provided the cDNA or gDNA that made up the material.

In the study's own analysis: Quantification of nucleated cells was approximated via reference gene primer amplification. Here immunoSEQ multiplex PCR was the method, and the copy in TCRdb shows in-frame clones only, minus some. That table gives V, J and clone size, and the DNA gave D and trimming. This table holds about 73,000 clones, 81% found once. Germline lookup yields CDR1 SGHTA and CDR2 FQGNSA. The CDR3 totals 15 residues. Trimming shortened V by 3 bases and J by 0 bases, and 10 bases separated the two germline ends. This receptor was taken from a woman aged 70-85 years with acute or convalescent COVID-19. Sequencing was done on a sample of peripheral blood. The rearrangement uses TRBV7-2 and TRBJ2-3; the D is unclear. The CDR3 spells CASSFRRGSTDTQYF. Written as DNA, the CDR3 is TGTGCCAGCAGCTTCAGACGAGGTAGCACAGATACGCAGTATTTT.